This T cell receptor beta chain is from a study of stem cell transplantation in POMP-related autoinflammatory disease (dated by TCRdb to 2020 to 2023). Looking at the study overall: It was hypothesized that MHC class I-dependent CD8+ T-cell differentiation and positive selection are impaired by defective thymoproteasomes, resulting in skewing of the TRB repertoire. Before transplant, CD4+ naive T-cell skewing, low CD8+ T-cell proportions, and reduced T-cell cytokine secretion were observed in patients. Through one year post-transplant, neutrophils and platelets showed 100% donor engraftment on DNA chimerism analysis. The effect of POMP deficiency on T-cell receptor beta repertoire diversity and CDR3 characteristics was assessed using high-throughput TRB sequencing.

As regards this clone: It has no known antigen specificity. No per-base quality is available; no much larger clone lies one base away.

CDR1 and CDR2, looked up from the germline V gene (reference sequence), are WNHNN and SYGVQD. Trimming at the junction amounts to 0 bases on V and 6 bases on J, and the germline ends lie 14 bases apart. Measured from the cysteine to the phenylalanine, the CDR3 is 15 residues long. Kept here is only the CDR3 DNA, which spans 45 bases and is read in frame from base 1. The paper as a whole reports these results and caveats: The number of unique TRB V-J gene pairings in PRAID patients was restricted. Statistical significance for the trend toward lower diversity and increased clonality in PRAID patients was reached only for regulatory T cells. Across all analyzed T-cell subsets, PRAID patients tended toward lower TRB diversity and higher clonality.

The library came from the immunoSEQ multiplex PCR assay. Regarding the original processing steps: Repertoire diversity was quantified with Shannon entropy, accounting for clonal size distribution. The Gini-Simpson index (Simpson_1-D) served as the measure of how unequally clonotypes were distributed. This is the immuneACCESS table as TCRdb keeps it, with only in-frame sequences that have V and J called. A part of the clones is gone; compared with another copy, unresolved V genes explain less than half, and the rest is unexplained. V and J calls and clone size come straight from that table; D and trimming were deduced from the DNA. The sample table contains some 69,000 clones; only one count was recorded for under 95% of them. The ten largest clones represent about 0.71% of the sample. Per the publication, the time point label means: after hematopoietic stem cell transplant. PRAID featured prominent immunodeficiency alongside autoinflammation. Before TRB sequencing, T-cell subsets (conventional T cells, CD8+ T cells, regulatory T cells, T follicular helper cells) were sorted.

The starting material was CD4+ T cells from PBMCs, obtained after stem cell transplantation. The sequence came from a human patient with POMP-related autoinflammation and immune dysregulation (PRAID). After a transplant, some T cells may be of graft donor origin. The chain couples TRBV10-1 to TRBJ2-5; the D element could tentatively be TRBD1 or TRBD2, as 6 bases agree for each. The sequenced DNA is TGCGCCAGCAGTGAGTCGATTGGGGGGCTAAAGACCCAGTACTTC. Protein translation: CASSESIGGLKTQYF.